One sample yielded the 13 T cell receptor beta chains listed below, sequenced in a study of cytomegalovirus exposure and HLA in healthy donors (dated by TCRdb to between 2016 and 2019). Library method: the immunoSEQ multiplex PCR assay. The multiplex PCR relied on a mix of 60 forward primers for TCR Vbeta segments and 13 reverse primers for TCR Jbeta segments. Here the immuneACCESS table is served through TCRdb, limited to in-frame sequences with V and J called. Missing clones are a known gap in these copies; in checked studies unresolved V genes cover under half, and the rest lacks a known reason. The sample table holds 95,000 to 130,000 clones, of which about four fifths were seen once. The top ten clonotypes cover under 4% of the sample. The sample comprised PBMCs. These receptors were taken from a woman aged 25 to 39 in good health and CMV-seronegative.

This clone occurred once. The chain is built from TRBV2 and TRBJ1-5; 8 positions agree with TRBD1. V shed 6 bases and J 6 bases; nucleotides not matched to a gene: 10. CDR1 and CDR2 (germline): SNHLY, FYNNEI. CDR3 length: 15 residues. The CDR3 coding sequence is TGTGCCAGCAGGAAGTTATCAGGGGGCGGTCAGCCCCAGCATTTT. Encoded protein: CASRKLSGGGQPQHF.

V and J are TRBV7-3 and TRBJ2-7; no clear D gene. The CDR3 totals 13 residues. Per the germline V gene, CDR1 is SGHTA and CDR2 is FQGTGA. Trimming cost V 1 base and J 0 bases, with 4 bases left between them. For the CDR3, the DNA is TGTGCCAGCAGCTTAAGCAGCTCCTACGAGCAGTACTTC. Translating gives CASSLSSSYEQYF.

The V gene is TRBV6-6, the J gene TRBJ1-4; D is unclear. The CDR3 has 13 amino acids. The germline V gene encodes CDR1 MNHNY and CDR2 SVGAGI (reference sequence). Trimming removed 2 bases at V and 5 bases at J, with 6 bases between. CDR3 protein: CASSYDGNEKLFF. The CDR3 DNA sequence: TGTGCCAGCAGTTACGACGGGAATGAAAAACTGTTTTTT.

This rearrangement joins TRBV28 to TRBJ2-1; TRBD2 aligns across 13 bases. V trimming: 3 bases; J trimming: 5 bases; junction bases outside the gene matches: 1. Looked up from germline, CDR1 is MDHEN and CDR2 is SYDVKM. This CDR3 is 15 amino acids long. CDR3 nucleotides: TGTGCCAGCAGTTTGGGACTAGCGGGAAACAATGAGCAGTTCTTC. Translating gives CASSLGLAGNNEQFF.

As regards this clone: The same CDR3 can be traced to other DNA sequences in this sample. V usage is TRBV2 and J usage is TRBJ2-7; D perhaps matches TRBD1 (5 bases). The CDR3 length is 14 residues. V was pared by 0 bases and J by 3 bases, with 9 bases between. Germline V CDR1 and CDR2: SNHLY, FYNNEI. The CDR3 sequence: CASSEAPGRYEQYF. CDR3 bases: TGTGCCAGCAGTGAAGCTCCAGGGCGCTACGAGCAGTACTTC. The whole variable domain, filled in from reference TRBV2 and TRBJ2-7, reads EPEVTQTPSHQVTQMGQEVILRCVPISNHLYFYWYRQILGQKVEFLVSFYNNEISEKSEIFDDQFSVERPDGSNFTLKIRSTKLEDSAMYFCASSEAPGRYEQYFGPGTRLTVT.

This clone was seen only once. The rearrangement joins TRBV19 to TRBJ2-4, with D maybe TRBD1 (8 bases). The CDR3 covers 21 residues. Germline CDR1 LNHDA, CDR2 SQIVND (reference sequence). V was clipped by 3 bases and J by 0 bases, with 27 bases between them. This CDR3 reads CASSIPRQGRGGKLAKNIQYF. DNA of the CDR3: TGTGCCAGTAGTATTCCCCGACAGGGGAGGGGCGGGAAGTTAGCCAAAAACATTCAGTACTTC.

This clone has only a few counts. The J gene is TRBJ2-3, the V gene TRBV19; the match to TRBD2 covers 13 bases. Trimming removed 4 bases from V and 3 bases from J; junction bases left unmatched: 4. CDR1 is LNHDA, CDR2 SQIVND, per germline (reference sequence). This CDR3 contains 16 residues. The CDR3 nucleotides read TGTGCCAGTAGTAGACTAGCGGGAGGTGTGACAGATACGCAGTATTTT. It translates to CASSRLAGGVTDTQYF.

This clone was observed a few times. The chain links TRBV7-6 to TRBJ1-1; 7 bases are a match to TRBD1. The CDR3 sequence is 15 residues long. Germline values: CDR1 SGHVS, CDR2 FNYEAQ. V was pared by 2 bases and J by 1 base, with 4 bases of the junction left unmatched. The CDR3: CASSLSGTANTEAFF. In nucleotides, the CDR3 is TGTGCCAGCAGCTTATCTGGGACAGCGAACACTGAAGCTTTCTTT. Based on the CDR3 plus reference TRBV7-6 and TRBJ1-1, the full variable domain is GAGVSQSPRYKVTKRGQDVALRCDPISGHVSLYWYRQALGQGPEFLTYFNYEAQQDKSGLPNDRFSAERPEGSISTLTIQRTEQRDSAMYRCASSLSGTANTEAFFGQGTRLTVV.

The gene calls are TRBV19 and TRBJ2-5, with D perhaps matching TRBD2 (7 bases). The J call may be in error: the DNA end matches TRBJ2-7 better. Germline assignment: CDR1 LNHDA and CDR2 SQIVND (reference sequence). This CDR3 has 14 residues. CDR3 amino acids: CASSPEGGWNEQYF. DNA for the CDR3: TGTGCCAGTAGTCCCGAGGGGGGGTGGAACGAGCAGTACTTC.

V gene TRBV7-2 combines with J gene TRBJ2-7; D gene ambiguous. Germline assignment: CDR1 SGHTA and CDR2 FQGNSA. The V end lost 6 bases, the J end lost 0 bases, and 9 bases lay between the germline ends. The CDR3 has 13 residues. The CDR3 loop is CASSGSVSYEQYF. The CDR3 nucleotides read TGTGCCAGCAGTGGTTCGGTCTCCTACGAGCAGTACTTC.

The gene calls are TRBV10-3 and TRBJ2-2; weak D call: TRBD2 (5 bases). The V end was cut by 3 bases, the J end by 3 bases, with 5 bases between. The CDR3 runs to 13 residues. Germline CDR1 is ENHRY and CDR2 is SYGVKD. The CDR3 region is CAISDGDTGELFF. The CDR3 nucleotides read TGTGCCATCAGTGACGGGGACACCGGGGAGCTGTTTTTT.

On this clone itself: Other nucleotide sequences in the sample specify the same CDR3. The genes are TRBV6-4 and TRBJ2-3, with 7 bases lining up with TRBD2. Germline CDR1 is MRHNA and CDR2 is SNTAGT. The CDR3 is made up of 15 amino acids. V was pared by 0 bases and J by 1 base, with 1 base of the junction left unmatched. Written as DNA, the CDR3 is TGTGCCAGCAGTGACTCTCGGGGGGGCACAGATACGCAGTATTTT. It specifies CASSDSRGGTDTQYF.

The chain combines TRBV5-1 with TRBJ2-3; D is perhaps TRBD2 (6 bases). This CDR3 comprises 16 residues. CDR1 is SGHRS, CDR2 YFSETQ, per germline. Trimming cost V 0 bases and J 4 bases, with 15 bases left between them. The CDR3 here is CASSLGGGMLADTQYF. The CDR3 DNA is TGCGCCAGCAGCTTGGGTGGCGGGATGTTGGCAGATACGCAGTATTTT.